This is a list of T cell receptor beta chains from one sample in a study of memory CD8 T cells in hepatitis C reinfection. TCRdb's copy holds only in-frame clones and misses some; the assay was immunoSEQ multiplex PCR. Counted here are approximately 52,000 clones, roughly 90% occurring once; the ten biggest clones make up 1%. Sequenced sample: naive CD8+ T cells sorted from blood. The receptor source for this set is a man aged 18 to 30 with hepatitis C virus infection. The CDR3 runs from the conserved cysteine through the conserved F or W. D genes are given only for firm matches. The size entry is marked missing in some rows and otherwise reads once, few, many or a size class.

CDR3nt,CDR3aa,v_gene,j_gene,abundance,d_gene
TGTGCCAGCAGCCCCGGCGTGGGCCTGGGAGATACGCAGTATTTT,CASSPGVGLGDTQYF,TRBV9,TRBJ2-3,.,.
TGTGCCAGCAGCTGGACCGGGACAGGGTCTTCTGAAGCTTTCTTT,CASSWTGTGSSEAFF,TRBV5-8,TRBJ1-1,.,TRBD1
TGTGCCAGCAGTGAAGCGCACTCGCTCGGTGAGCAGTACTTC,CASSEAHSLGEQYF,TRBV2,TRBJ2-5,.,.
TGTGCCAGCAGCCCTGGGACAGGGGACAACTATGGCTACACCTTC,CASSPGTGDNYGYTF,TRBV11-2,TRBJ1-2,.,TRBD1
TGTGCCAGCAGTTCCGGGACAGGGGTAAACACTGAAGCTTTCTTT,CASSSGTGVNTEAFF,TRBV27,TRBJ1-1,once,TRBD1
TGTGCCAGCAGCGAGCAGGGTTTCACCGGGGAGCTGTTTTTT,CASSEQGFTGELFF,TRBV6-6,TRBJ2-2,.,.
TGTGCCAGCAGCCCCGCCGGGGGGTACTATGGCTACACCTTC,CASSPAGGYYGYTF,TRBV27,TRBJ1-2,.,.
TGTGCCAGCAGCGCGGGGGGTGGGGACGAGCAGTACTTC,CASSAGGGDEQYF,TRBV9,TRBJ2-7,.,TRBD2
TGTGCCAGCAGCCGTGGACAGCCTGAAGGGGAAGTGACCCAGTACTTC,CASSRGQPEGEVTQYF,TRBV7-9,TRBJ2-5,.,.
TGTGCCAGTAGTACCGAGGGAGATACGCAGTATTTT,CASSTEGDTQYF,TRBV19,TRBJ2-3,.,.
TGTGCCAGCAGCTTCCCCCCCGCCGGGACAGGCACTAACAATGAGCAGTTCTTC,CASSFPPAGTGTNNEQFF,TRBV7-9,TRBJ2-1,few,TRBD1
TGTGCCAGCAGTTTAGGTTTACAGGCCTACGAGCAGTACTTC,CASSLGLQAYEQYF,TRBV28,TRBJ2-7,.,.
TGTGCCAGTAGTATGGGACTGAGAAGCAATCAGCCCCAGCATTTT,CASSMGLRSNQPQHF,TRBV19,TRBJ1-5,.,.
TGTGCCAGCAGCCCATGGACTAGCGGGGGGGATACGCAGTATTTT,CASSPWTSGGDTQYF,TRBV11-2,TRBJ2-3,.,TRBD2
TGTGCCAGCAGCTTACTAGATTCAAAGAACACTGAAGCTTTCTTT,CASSLLDSKNTEAFF,TRBV7-9,TRBJ1-1,.,.
TGTGCCAGTAGTCCGGGGGGATTCACCGGGGAGCTGTTTTTT,CASSPGGFTGELFF,TRBV19,TRBJ2-2,.,TRBD2
TGTGCCAGCGCTTCTCTGGCGGGAACAGATACGCAGTATTTT,CASASLAGTDTQYF,TRBV13,TRBJ2-3,.,.
TGTGCCAGCACAGGGGGCGCGGATGGCTACACCTTC,CASTGGADGYTF,TRBV25-1,TRBJ1-2,.,TRBD1
TGTGCCAGCAGTGAAGCGCGAGAGGGCGCGAAACTGTTTTTT,CASSEAREGAKLFF,TRBV6-1,TRBJ1-4,once,.
TGTGCCAGTAGTGAACAGGGGGCTTGGGATGGCTACACCTTC,CASSEQGAWDGYTF,TRBV19,TRBJ1-2,.,TRBD1
TGTGCCAGCAGTCCAGGGGGCTCTTCACCCCTCCACTTT,CASSPGGSSPLHF,TRBV6-6,TRBJ1-6,few,TRBD1
TGTGCCAGTGGAGACAGGGCTGAAGCTTTCTTT,CASGDRAEAFF,TRBV7-9,TRBJ1-1,.,TRBD1
TGCGCCAGCAGCGCCAGGGGTTCTCCTAATGAAAAACTGTTTTTT,CASSARGSPNEKLFF,TRBV5-1,TRBJ1-4,.,.
TGTGCCAGCAGTGAGACCGGACAGGGTACTAGCACAGATACGCAGTATTTT,CASSETGQGTSTDTQYF,TRBV28,TRBJ2-3,.,TRBD1
TGTGCCAGCAGCATAACAGTAAGCTCCTACAATGAGCAGTTCTTC,CASSITVSSYNEQFF,TRBV7-2,TRBJ2-1,.,.
TGTGCCAGCAGCTTGGATGGACTAGCGGGCTCCTCGAACACCGGGGAGCTGTTTTTT,CASSLDGLAGSSNTGELFF,TRBV5-4,TRBJ2-2,.,TRBD2
TGTGCCAGTAAGATTAGCGGGCGAAGCACAGATACGCAGTATTTT,CASKISGRSTDTQYF,TRBV19,TRBJ2-3,.,TRBD2
TGTGCCATCAGTGAGTCTGCGGGGACAGCATACAATGAGCAGTTCTTC,CAISESAGTAYNEQFF,TRBV10-3,TRBJ2-1,.,.
TGCAGCGTTCGCGCGGAGTCATCCTACGAGCAGTACTTC,CSVRAESSYEQYF,TRBV29-1,TRBJ2-7,.,.
TGTGCCAGCAGCGCTAGCGGGACTAGCCTCAATGAGCAGTTCTTC,CASSASGTSLNEQFF,TRBV7-9,TRBJ2-1,once,TRBD2
TGTGCCAGCAGCTTATTAGGAACAGATCAGAAAGAGACCCAGTACTTC,CASSLLGTDQKETQYF,TRBV11-2,TRBJ2-5,.,.
TGTGCCAGCAGTTACTCTCCGGGGAGGAGGGACTATGGCTACACCTTC,CASSYSPGRRDYGYTF,TRBV6-5,TRBJ1-2,.,.
TGTGCCAGCAGTCTAATGGGACTTCCCTACAATGAGCAGTTCTTC,CASSLMGLPYNEQFF,TRBV27,TRBJ2-1,.,.
TGCGCCAGCAGCCAAGATCTGAGGAGCGGGACAGGGGATTCGAACACTGAAGCTTTCTTT,CASSQDLRSGTGDSNTEAFF,TRBV4-1,TRBJ1-1,.,TRBD1
TGTGCCAGCAGCTACGTCGGCACAGATACGCAGTATTTT,CASSYVGTDTQYF,TRBV27,TRBJ2-3,.,.
TGTGCCAGCAGCTTAGATATGCATCCCCACATGAACACTGAAGCTTTCTTT,CASSLDMHPHMNTEAFF,TRBV7-8,TRBJ1-1,.,.
TGTGCCACCAGCAGAGGGAAGGGAGGCAATCAGCCCCAGCATTTT,CATSRGKGGNQPQHF,TRBV15,TRBJ1-5,.,.
TGTGCCAGCAGCTCTACTGGGCGGACTAGCATGGACACCGGGGAGCTGTTTTTT,CASSSTGRTSMDTGELFF,TRBV11-1,TRBJ2-2,.,TRBD2
TGTGCCAGCAGCTCTAGCGGGAGAGCCACAGATACGCAGTATTTT,CASSSSGRATDTQYF,TRBV11-2,TRBJ2-3,.,TRBD2
TGCGCCAGCAGCCAAGACTCGACAGGGGCCTACGAGCAGTACTTC,CASSQDSTGAYEQYF,TRBV4-1,TRBJ2-7,.,TRBD1
TGTGCCAGCAGCTTAGACACCCTTTGGATCGGGACAGAGAACACCGGGGAGCTGTTTTTT,CASSLDTLWIGTENTGELFF,TRBV11-2,TRBJ2-2,once,TRBD1
TGCGCCAGCAGCTTGGCCGGGACAGGGGGATACGAGCAGTACTTC,CASSLAGTGGYEQYF,TRBV5-1,TRBJ2-7,once,TRBD1
TGTGCCAGCAGCTCAATGGGCGGGGGTGTCCAAGAGACCCAGTACTTC,CASSSMGGGVQETQYF,TRBV5-4,TRBJ2-5,once,TRBD2
TGTGCCAGTAGTATCCGACAGGGCTATGGCTACACCTTC,CASSIRQGYGYTF,TRBV19,TRBJ1-2,.,TRBD1
TGTGCCAGCAGTTACGGGACAGGGACTGAAGCTTTCTTT,CASSYGTGTEAFF,TRBV6-5,TRBJ1-1,once,TRBD1
TGTGCCAGCAGCTCCGGGGACAGGGGGCCAGATACGCAGTATTTT,CASSSGDRGPDTQYF,TRBV5-4,TRBJ2-3,.,TRBD1
TGTGCCAGCTCACCGCCCGGGACTAGCGGGAGGAACAATGAGCAGTTCTTC,CASSPPGTSGRNNEQFF,TRBV18,TRBJ2-1,once,TRBD2
TGTGCCAGTAGTGGCGGGACAGAATATCAGCCCCAGCATTTT,CASSGGTEYQPQHF,TRBV19,TRBJ1-5,.,TRBD1
TGTGCCAGCAGCCCGACTAGCGGGATTTACAATGAGCAGTTCTTC,CASSPTSGIYNEQFF,TRBV14,TRBJ2-1,.,TRBD2